This T cell receptor (beta chain) was captured in a study of CD8 T cells in ankylosing spondylitis. General study results and limits: As reported, disease-linked clones showed significant enrichment in matched ankylosing spondylitis synovial fluid. In synovial fluid and blood from reactive arthritis, some motif variants were previously reported. A TCR beta motif of eight or nine highly homologous variants seemed to mark ankylosing spondylitis blood. Peripheral blood held disease-linked clones only at relatively low frequency, and these were CD8+.

For this clonotype: As yet, its antigen is unknown.

Making use of molecular barcodes, quantitative 5'-RACE generated TCR beta libraries. TCRdb called the 5' RACE reads again in MiXCR, with one record for every CDR3 protein. Of under 550,000 distinct CDR3 sequences listed, roughly a quarter are singletons. The CDR3 runs 14 residues. CDR1 and CDR2 (germline): MGHDK, SYGVNS. The trim removed 3 bases at V and 6 bases at J, leaving 4 bases unmatched. Sequencing used blood, either unsorted or a sorted T cell fraction (not recorded which). The chain uses TRBV25-1 and TRBJ1-5, with TRBD1 identical over 8 bases. The source of this sequence is a male donor with ankylosing spondylitis. The CDR3 reads CASSEGTGTQPQHF. The CDR3 nucleotides read TGTGCCAGCAGTGAGGGGACAGGCACTCAGCCCCAGCATTTT.